Listed here are 2 T cell receptor beta chains from one sample, sequenced in a study of T cell responses to AZD1222 COVID-19 vaccine. Here immunoSEQ multiplex PCR was the method, and the copy in TCRdb shows in-frame clones only, minus some. The sample holds over 45,000 clones, 70% to 90% seen once. The material sequenced was peripheral blood, taken 28 days after the second AZD1222 dose. These receptors originate from an adult who received the AZD1222 COVID-19 vaccine.

J is TRBJ2-2 and V is TRBV6-6, with TRBD1 matching over 8 bases. The CDR3 is 13 residues long. Losses at the gene ends were 6 bases for V and 7 bases for J; bases not matched to a gene: 4. From germline, CDR1 is MNHNY and CDR2 SVGAGI (reference sequence). CDR3 protein: CASRTGEYGELFF. The CDR3 nucleotides are TGTGCCAGCAGGACAGGGGAATACGGGGAGCTGTTTTTT.

The chain links TRBV19 to TRBJ1-2; 10 nucleotides agree with TRBD1. Germline loops: CDR1 LNHDA, CDR2 SQIVND (reference sequence). V was pared by 5 bases and J by 2 bases, with 2 bases of the junction left unmatched. This CDR3 spans 14 amino acids. In DNA form, the CDR3 reads TGTGCCAGTAGTCCGGGACAGGGGAACTATGGCTACACCTTC. Protein product: CASSPGQGNYGYTF. Supplemented by reference TRBV19 and TRBJ1-2, the full variable domain reads DGGITQSPKYLFRKEGQNVTLSCEQNLNHDAMYWYRQDPGQGLRLIYYSQIVNDFQKGDIAEGYSVSREKKESFPLTVTSAQKNPTAFYLCASSPGQGNYGYTFGSGTRLTVV.